One and the same sample provided the 24 T cell receptor beta chains below, sequenced in a study of CD8 T cells in ankylosing spondylitis. TCRdb re-called the 5' RACE reads through MiXCR, storing one row per CDR3 protein. The table lists some 270,000 distinct CDR3 sequences, 32% of them singletons. The sample taken for sequencing was blood, either unsorted or a sorted T cell fraction (not recorded which). The receptor set was obtained from a male donor with ankylosing spondylitis or in good health (not recorded which).

V gene TRBV15 combines with J gene TRBJ1-1; D remains unclear. Germline CDR1 is LNHNV and CDR2 is YYDKDF (reference sequence). CDR3 size: 14 residues. V lost 3 bases to trimming and J lost 2 bases, with 10 bases between them. This CDR3 reads CATSSADGNTEAFF. The CDR3 nucleotides read TGTGCCACCAGCAGTGCGGACGGTAACACTGAAGCTTTCTTT.

CDR3 sequence: CASSLGGPFWNSPLHF. The CDR3 nucleotides read TGCGCCAGCAGCTTGGGGGGGCCCTTTTGGAATTCACCCCTCCACTTT. The rearrangement joins TRBV5-1 to TRBJ1-6, with a possible D match to TRBD1 (6 bases). Looked up from germline, CDR1 is SGHRS and CDR2 is YFSETQ. The CDR3 covers 16 residues. Trimming took off 0 bases at V and 7 bases at J, with 14 bases between the two ends.

The chain carries TRBV20-1 and TRBJ1-3, with D possibly being TRBD1 (6 bases). Trimming pared 0 bases from V and 4 bases from J, leaving 19 bases between. CDR3 length: 17 residues. Germline V gene data show CDR1 as DFQATT and CDR2 as SNEGSKA (reference sequence). The CDR3 reads CSARDRDNLGPGNTIYF. In nucleotides, the CDR3 is TGCAGTGCTAGAGATAGGGACAACCTCGGACCAGGAAACACCATATATTTT.

CDR3 nucleotide sequence: TGCAGCGTAAGACTCGTCAGCCGGGGCGAGCAGTACTTC. Its translation: CSVRLVSRGEQYF. The chain combines TRBV29-1 with TRBJ2-7; TRBD2 might be the D (5 bases). Per germline, CDR1 SQVTM and CDR2 ANQGSEA. CDR3 length: 13 residues. The germline V and J ends were trimmed by 6 bases and 6 bases, with 18 bases remaining between them.

The chain employs TRBV5-1 and TRBJ1-2; possibly TRBD1 for D (5 bases). The CDR3 consists of 14 residues. V was cut by 6 bases and J by 2 bases, with 14 bases left in between. From germline, CDR1 is SGHRS and CDR2 YFSETQ. In DNA, the CDR3 is TGCGCCAGCACCACGCCGGGGGACAACTATGGCTACACCTTC. This sequence encodes CASTTPGDNYGYTF. The variable domain in full, completed from reference TRBV5-1 and TRBJ1-2, reads KAGVTQTPRYLIKTRGQQVTLSCSPISGHRSVSWYQQTPGQGLQFLFEYFSETQRNKGNFPGRFSGRQFSNSRSEMNVSTLELGDSALYLCASTTPGDNYGYTFGSGTRLTVV.

This clonotype was observed a few times. This chain uses TRBV20-1 with TRBJ2-5, with D perhaps TRBD2 (6 bases). The germline gives CDR1 DFQATT, CDR2 SNEGSKA (reference sequence). Trimming removed 5 bases from V and 3 bases from J, with 13 bases in between. The CDR3 has 13 amino acids. The chain's CDR3 is CSAPPGAEETQYF. Written as DNA, the CDR3 is TGCAGTGCTCCGCCGGGAGCCGAAGAGACCCAGTACTTC.

This clonotype was observed a few times. The genes are TRBV20-1 and TRBJ1-2; the D is unclear. Germline V lookup: CDR1 DFQATT, CDR2 SNEGSKA (reference sequence). The CDR3 covers 13 residues. V was trimmed by 0 bases and J by 0 bases, leaving 5 bases between them. Here the CDR3 reads CSARDTPNYGYTF. CDR3 coding DNA: TGCAGTGCTAGAGATACACCTAACTATGGCTACACCTTC.

V and J are TRBV20-1 and TRBJ2-3; weak D call: TRBD1 (6 bases). CDR3 size: 13 residues. Trimming left V 6 bases short and J 5 bases short, with 15 bases between. The germline gives CDR1 DFQATT, CDR2 SNEGSKA (reference sequence). The CDR3 sequence is CSALDSPKDTQYF. The CDR3 bases are TGCAGTGCCCTGGACAGCCCGAAAGATACGCAGTATTTT.

The rearrangement links TRBV6-1 to TRBJ2-2; 8 bases align to TRBD1. V lost 6 bases, J lost 6 bases, and 9 bases stayed unmatched. CDR1 and CDR2 (germline): MNHNS, SASEGT. The CDR3 is 15 amino acids. The CDR3 loop reads CASRPPGQDSGELFF. The CDR3 DNA is TGTGCCAGCAGGCCTCCGGGACAGGATTCCGGGGAGCTGTTTTTT.

This clonotype has just a few counts. This chain uses TRBV7-3 with TRBJ2-1; 7 bases are a match to TRBD1. The CDR3 totals 15 residues. The germline V gene encodes CDR1 SGHTA and CDR2 FQGTGA. With V trimmed by 8 bases and J by 2 bases, 9 bases remained unmatched. In DNA, the CDR3 is TGTGCCAGCGAAGGTCGGGACAGAACCTACAATGAGCAGTTCTTC. This sequence encodes CASEGRDRTYNEQFF.

This clonotype was seen a few times. The chain recombines TRBV12-3 or TRBV12-4 with TRBJ1-3; TRBD1 might be the D (5 bases). V dropped 6 bases and J dropped 5 bases, with 17 bases sitting between them. CDR3 length: 15 amino acids. In DNA, the CDR3 is TGTGCCAGCAGCCCAGCCAGGGTTTTTAGAAACACCATATATTTT. The encoded protein is CASSPARVFRNTIYF.

The gene calls are TRBV30 and TRBJ2-1; TRBD1 matches at 8 bases. J was trimmed by 0 bases and V by 5 bases; bases with no gene match: 6. There are 15 residues in the CDR3. Germline CDR1 and CDR2: GTSNPN and SVGIG (reference sequence). CDR3 residues: CAWVTGASSYNEQFF. The CDR3, as DNA: TGTGCCTGGGTGACAGGGGCGAGCTCCTACAATGAGCAGTTCTTC.

The chain links TRBV12-3 or TRBV12-4 to TRBJ1-1; D is unresolved. The CDR3 spans 11 residues. Trimming cost V 3 bases and J 2 bases, with 1 base left between them. The CDR3 reads CASSFNTEAFF. The CDR3 nucleotides read TGTGCCAGCAGTTTTAACACTGAAGCTTTCTTT.

Ten or more counts support this clonotype. The genes are TRBV12-3 or TRBV12-4 and TRBJ2-7; D gene unclear. Trimming left V 3 bases short and J 1 base short, with 7 bases between. The CDR3 is 13 amino acids. The DNA of the CDR3 is TGTGCCAGCAGTTTCGCCAGGTCCTACGAGCAGTACTTC. It codes for CASSFARSYEQYF.

This clonotype was detected only a few times. This chain joins TRBV5-1 and TRBJ2-1, with 8 bases that match TRBD2. The length of the CDR3 is 15 residues. The V gene end was trimmed by 3 bases and the J gene end by 1 base; junction bases not matched to a gene: 3. Looked up from germline, CDR1 is SGHRS and CDR2 is YFSETQ. The CDR3 protein is CASSWAGGSYNEQFF. The CDR3 bases are TGCGCCAGCAGCTGGGCGGGGGGTTCCTACAATGAGCAGTTCTTC. Full variable domain (outside the CDR3, taken from reference TRBV5-1 and TRBJ2-1): KAGVTQTPRYLIKTRGQQVTLSCSPISGHRSVSWYQQTPGQGLQFLFEYFSETQRNKGNFPGRFSGRQFSNSRSEMNVSTLELGDSALYLCASSWAGGSYNEQFFGPGTRLTVL.

In this sample, this clonotype turned up a few times. The chain combines TRBV20-1 with TRBJ2-3; either TRBD1 or TRBD2 may supply D (5 bases each). CDR1 is DFQATT, CDR2 SNEGSKA, per germline (reference sequence). The CDR3 length is 13 residues. The V end was cut by 4 bases, the J end by 2 bases, with 10 bases between. The CDR3 sequence is CSAKGPNTDTQYF. For the CDR3, the DNA is TGCAGTGCTAAGGGACCAAACACAGATACGCAGTATTTT.

This clonotype has just one count. This sequence joins TRBV5-6 and TRBJ2-1; no reliable D call. V lost 0 bases to trimming and J lost 10 bases, with 17 bases between them. The CDR3 runs to 15 residues. In germline, CDR1 is SGHDT, CDR2 YYEEEE. This CDR3 is CASSLAVGSSGEQFF. In DNA form, the CDR3 reads TGTGCCAGCAGCTTGGCCGTTGGCTCCTCGGGCGAGCAGTTCTTC.

The rearrangement joins TRBV7-9 to TRBJ2-1; D is perhaps TRBD1 (5 bases). This CDR3 comprises 13 residues. Trimming cost V 5 bases and J 2 bases, with 7 bases left between them. CDR1 SEHNR and CDR2 FQNEAQ come from the germline V gene (reference sequence). CDR3 coding DNA: TGTGCCAGCAGCCCAGGGCCCTACAATGAGCAGTTCTTC. Its protein is CASSPGPYNEQFF.

This clonotype was seen only a few times. The chain recombines TRBV5-8 with TRBJ2-7; D unresolved. The ends were cut back, 7 bases at V and 7 bases at J, with 24 bases in the middle. The length of the CDR3 is 15 residues. The germline V gene has CDR1 SGHTS and CDR2 YDEGEE. CDR3 in amino acids: CASVPKEQDPREQYF. The CDR3 nucleotides are TGTGCCAGCGTACCAAAGGAGCAGGACCCCAGGGAGCAGTACTTC.

This clonotype has a handful of counts. The J gene is TRBJ2-1, the V gene TRBV12-3 or TRBV12-4; D is perhaps TRBD2 (5 bases). The CDR3 consists of 16 residues. V lost 8 bases and J lost 1, with 18 bases in between. The CDR3 nucleotides read TGTGCCAGCTCCCAGACCAGGAGGAGGTCCTACAATGAGCAGTTCTTC. This translates into CASSQTRRRSYNEQFF.

This clonotype was detected only a few times. This sequence joins TRBV27 and TRBJ2-7; 7 bases line up with TRBD2. CDR1 and CDR2 (germline): MNHEY, SMNVEV (reference sequence). Trimming removed 3 bases from V and 9 bases from J; junction bases left unmatched: 8. The length of the CDR3 is 13 residues. The CDR3 DNA follows: TGTGCCAGCAGTTTCGGACGGGGGGAGGGGCAGTACTTC. Translating it yields CASSFGRGEGQYF.

This clonotype came up a few times. The chain carries TRBV20-1 and TRBJ2-7; possible D gene TRBD2, 6 bases. The germline V gene has CDR1 DFQATT and CDR2 SNEGSKA (reference sequence). This CDR3 comprises 14 residues. V was shortened by 3 bases and J by 4 bases, with 16 bases between the two germline ends. CDR3 nucleotides: TGCAGTGCTAGTCCTACCCTTGGGGGGTACGAGCAGTACTTC. Its translation: CSASPTLGGYEQYF.

The table lists this clonotype with a few counts. The J gene is TRBJ2-1, the V gene TRBV11-2; TRBD2 aligns across 7 bases. With V trimmed by 4 bases and J by 8 bases, 11 bases remained unmatched. The CDR3 length is 15 residues. The germline V gene encodes CDR1 SGHAT and CDR2 FQNNGV. The CDR3 reads CASSSKERGVHEQFF. The CDR3 coding sequence is TGTGCCAGCAGCTCCAAAGAGCGGGGAGTACATGAGCAGTTCTTC.

Ten or more counts support this clonotype. The rearrangement joins TRBV29-1 to TRBJ2-7, with 9 bases matching TRBD2. Germline V CDR1 and CDR2: SQVTM, ANQGSEA. The CDR3 covers 13 residues. Germline trimming cut 5 bases from V and 4 bases from J; bases unmatched to any gene: 6. The CDR3 DNA follows: TGCAGCGTTCGCGGGGGGGCCGGGTACGAGCAGTACTTC. This codes for CSVRGGAGYEQYF.